This T cell receptor beta chain was documented in a study of T cells in localized non-small cell lung cancer. Study-wide results and caveats: In uninvolved adjacent lung, T cell clonality reached its highest value, exceeding tumor. Sequencing, confined to only one tumor region, leaves heterogeneity possible. Greater T cell density in blood accompanied longer overall survival.

The CDR3 has 15 residues. Between the trimmed V and J ends, which lost 6 bases and 4 bases, there was a span of 17 bases. Germline-derived CDR1 and CDR2 are MNHNS and SASEGT. Profiling relied on immunoSEQ multiplex PCR, and the TCRdb table lists in-frame clones only, not all of them. The sample records about 53,000 clones, approximately 88% being singletons. With respect to this clone: Antigen specificity is unknown.

Sequences were derived from peripheral blood mononuclear cells, sampled before any cancer treatment. V usage is TRBV6-1 and J usage is TRBJ2-3, with D possibly TRBD2 on 6 matching bases. The TCR originated in a man aged 40 to 70 with stage III lung adenocarcinoma. The CDR3: CASSLGGGSADTQYF. Here the CDR3 DNA reads TGTGCCAGCAGCCTGGGGGGAGGTTCCGCAGATACGCAGTATTTT.